This TCR beta chain stems from a study of blood T cell repertoires in COVID-19. Across the whole study: The study drew acute and convalescent COVID-19 samples from the United States, Italy and Spain. Nucleic acid was either cDNA or gDNA, and it came from T cells, B-cell-depleted T cells, or PBMCs.

The repertoire was sequenced with immunoSEQ multiplex PCR; TCRdb's copy has only in-frame clones and lacks some. The sample holds around 440,000 clones, 88% seen once. The germline V gene has CDR1 MNHNY and CDR2 SVGAGI (reference sequence). The length of the CDR3 is 14 residues. The germline V and J ends were trimmed by 2 bases and 4 bases, with 11 bases remaining between them. This chain joins TRBV6-6 and TRBJ1-1; D gene ambiguous. This clonotype was obtained from a woman aged 45-65 years with COVID-19, enrolled during active disease. Sequencing input: peripheral blood. The CDR3 sequence is CASSYTVRGTEAFF. The CDR3 DNA is TGTGCCAGCAGTTACACCGTCCGGGGCACTGAAGCTTTCTTT.